The 17 T cell receptor beta chains in this list originate from one sample, sequenced in a study of OX40 agonist ivuxolimab in advanced cancers. Method: immunoSEQ multiplex PCR; TCRdb's copy keeps in-frame clones and lacks some. The sample carries nearly 25,000 clones, roughly 91% recorded once. The material sequenced was CD4+ or CD8+ T cells sorted from blood, taken in a trial of the OX40 agonist ivuxolimab. The receptors come from an adult with an advanced solid tumor such as melanoma, head and neck, liver or kidney cancer.

The chain carries TRBV29-1 and TRBJ2-1; D is possibly TRBD2 (5 bases). Germline values: CDR1 SQVTM, CDR2 ANQGSEA. The CDR3 is 13 amino acids. Trimming left V 1 base short and J 8 bases short, with 12 bases between. This CDR3 reads CSVEAPAAYEQFF. CDR3 bases: TGCAGCGTTGAAGCGCCAGCGGCCTATGAGCAGTTCTTC.

This clone was detected only once. The chain carries TRBV10-2 and TRBJ2-7, with D possibly matching TRBD2 (6 bases). Between the trimmed V and J ends, which lost 4 bases and 7 bases, there was a span of 11 bases. Germline-derived CDR1 and CDR2 are WSHSY and SAAADI. The CDR3 loop spans 12 amino acids. The CDR3 spells CASSGIREEQYF. The CDR3, as DNA: TGCGCCAGCAGTGGAATCCGGGAGGAGCAGTACTTC.

This rearrangement joins TRBV7-8 to TRBJ2-7, with 10 nucleotides matching TRBD2. Looked up from germline, CDR1 is SGHVS and CDR2 is FQNEAQ. CDR3 length equals 15 residues. The V segment lost 4 bases and the J segment 0 bases; nucleotides outside the gene matches: 3. CDR3 bases: TGTGCCAGCAGCTCACTAGCGGGAAACTCCTACGAGCAGTACTTC. Amino acids: CASSSLAGNSYEQYF.

The chain is built from TRBV11-3 and TRBJ2-7; TRBD2 is a possible D gene (7 bases). The V gene's germline CDR1 is SGHNT and CDR2 YENEEA. CDR3 length: 14 residues. V gave up 2 bases and J gave up 4 bases, with 12 bases separating them. CDR3 nucleotides: TGTGCCAGCAGCTTAAGGGAGGGGGGTTACGAGCAGTACTTC. Amino acid sequence: CASSLREGGYEQYF.

J is TRBJ2-1 and V is TRBV5-4, with D tentatively TRBD1 (6 bases). V lost 3 bases to trimming and J lost 13 bases, with 20 bases between them. The CDR3 totals 14 residues. Germline CDR1 reads SGHNT; CDR2 reads YYREEE (reference sequence). The CDR3 reads CASSWATGTSDQFF. CDR3 nucleotide sequence: TGTGCCAGCAGCTGGGCGACCGGGACAAGCGATCAGTTCTTC.

J is TRBJ2-7 and V is TRBV2; 11 bases fit TRBD2. After removal of 8 bases from V and 3 bases from J, the junction contained 3 bases not matched to a gene. The CDR3 runs 13 residues. Germline V CDR1 and CDR2: SNHLY, FYNNEI. CDR3 region: CASGSGGVYEQYF. CDR3 in DNA: TGTGCCAGCGGTAGCGGGGGGGTCTACGAGCAGTACTTC.

This chain connects TRBV28 to TRBJ2-5, with 9 bases lining up with TRBD1. From germline, CDR1 is MDHEN and CDR2 SYDVKM. V dropped 4 bases and J dropped 5; count of bases not matched to a gene: 2. This CDR3 region has 13 residues. The CDR3 loop reads CASSSTGGETQYF. The CDR3 DNA sequence: TGTGCCAGCAGTTCGACAGGGGGGGAGACCCAGTACTTC.

J is TRBJ2-2 and V is TRBV14; 7 positions match TRBD2. The CDR3 has 17 amino acids. Unmatched junction bases numbered 8, after V lost 4 bases and J lost 0 bases. In germline, CDR1 is SGHDN, CDR2 FVKESK. The CDR3 spells CASSPGLAVPNTGELFF. DNA for the CDR3: TGTGCCAGCAGCCCCGGGCTAGCGGTCCCGAACACCGGGGAGCTGTTTTTT.

V and J are TRBV11-2 and TRBJ2-2, with 13 bases fitting TRBD2. This CDR3 is built from 17 residues. Germline values: CDR1 SGHAT, CDR2 FQNNGV. V lost 5 bases, J lost 8 bases, and 11 bases stayed unmatched. CDR3 protein: CASSPMGTSGVWGELFF. In nucleotides, the CDR3 is TGTGCCAGCAGCCCGATGGGGACTAGCGGGGTGTGGGGGGAGCTGTTTTTT.

For this clone: Other DNA sequences within the sample encode an identical CDR3. The chain links TRBV7-3 to TRBJ2-1; D is ambiguous. The CDR3 is made up of 13 amino acids. Germline CDR1 SGHTA, CDR2 FQGTGA. V lost 2 bases to trimming and J lost 1 base, with 3 bases between them. In nucleotides, the CDR3 is TGTGCCAGCAGCTTAGGGTCCTACAATGAGCAGTTCTTC. Translating gives CASSLGSYNEQFF.

The chain employs TRBV5-1 and TRBJ2-3; TRBD2 aligns across 7 bases. Trimming took 0 bases from V and 2 from J; bases not matched to a gene: 3. Germline CDR1 reads SGHRS; CDR2 reads YFSETQ. CDR3 size: 15 residues. Here the CDR3 reads CASSLVSGATDTQYF. For the CDR3, the DNA is TGCGCCAGCAGCTTGGTGAGCGGGGCCACAGATACGCAGTATTTT.

The rearrangement uses TRBV28 and TRBJ2-5, with 10 bases that match TRBD2. The CDR3 contains 16 residues. V shed 4 bases, J shed 0 bases, and the junction held 5 bases outside the gene matches. Germline CDR1 is MDHEN and CDR2 is SYDVKM. The CDR3 DNA is TGTGCCAGCAGTTCCGGGACTAGCGTAAACCAAGAGACCCAGTACTTC. This sequence encodes CASSSGTSVNQETQYF.

This clone occurred once. The chain uses TRBV29-1 and TRBJ2-1, with D perhaps matching TRBD2 (6 bases). Trimming cost V 6 bases and J 7 bases, with 25 bases left between them. CDR3 length: 16 residues. From germline, CDR1 is SQVTM and CDR2 ANQGSEA. CDR3 protein: CSVTKGTYQGRNEQFF. The CDR3 DNA reads TGCAGCGTCACTAAGGGGACTTATCAGGGCCGTAATGAGCAGTTCTTC.

V usage is TRBV5-1 and J usage is TRBJ1-2, with D perhaps matching TRBD1 (6 bases). Trimming left V 0 bases short and J 5 bases short, with 11 bases between. Germline CDR1 and CDR2: SGHRS and YFSETQ. This CDR3 region has 14 residues. CDR3 residues: CASSLVLGTYGYTF. The CDR3 DNA is TGCGCCAGCAGCTTGGTCCTGGGGACATATGGCTACACCTTC.

The chain carries TRBV1 and TRBJ1-2. TRBV1 is recorded as a pseudogene. This CDR3 has 18 amino acids. Written as DNA, the CDR3 is TGCACCAGCAGCCAAGATCATGAGGGGTCAGGGCCAAGTTATGGCTACACCTTC. Amino acids: CTSSQDHEGSGPSYGYTF.

V gene TRBV7-2 combines with J gene TRBJ1-2, with TRBD1 matching 7 bases. The CDR3 is 15 residues long. V shed 4 bases, J shed 4 bases, and the junction held 9 bases outside the gene matches. Germline CDR1 reads SGHTA; CDR2 reads FQGNSA. CDR3 sequence: CASSSHWDSPYGYTF. The CDR3 region has the DNA TGTGCCAGCAGCTCTCATTGGGACAGTCCCTATGGCTACACCTTC.

V is TRBV6-1 and J is TRBJ1-1, with a tentative D call TRBD1 (5 bases). This CDR3 is built from 14 residues. V gave up 6 bases and J gave up 0 bases, with 11 bases separating them. Germline V gene sequence: CDR1 MNHNS, CDR2 SASEGT. The CDR3 region is CASRAGRMNTEAFF. Written as DNA, the CDR3 is TGTGCCAGCAGGGCGGGACGGATGAACACTGAAGCTTTCTTT.